This T cell receptor beta chain was sequenced in a study of OX40 agonist ivuxolimab in advanced cancers. The overall study: Averaging roughly 60 years in age, with a range of roughly 20 to 79, the cohort was 65% to 90% male.

As concerns this clone: Its antigen remains unidentified.

Study-level findings and limits: Among T cells, CD8+ cells averaged more expanded clones than CD4+ cells. CD4+ and CD8+ blood T cells expanded clonally by week 6 at 0.1 to 3.0 mg/kg.

The V end lost 2 bases, the J end lost 4 bases, and 11 bases lay between the germline ends. This CDR3 is 15 amino acids long. The V gene's germline CDR1 is MNHEY and CDR2 SVGAGI. Sequencing was performed with immunoSEQ multiplex PCR; in TCRdb, only in-frame clones are kept and a portion is missing. Seen here are some 71,000 clones, approximately 90% observed once, and the top ten hold roughly 15%. The sequences come from CD4+ or CD8+ T cells sorted from blood, collected in a trial of the OX40 agonist ivuxolimab. The chain carries TRBV6-5 and TRBJ2-2, with D possibly matching TRBD2 (6 bases). The sequence came from an adult with an advanced solid tumor such as melanoma, head and neck, liver or kidney cancer. The CDR3 region is CASSYLGGSTGELFF. The DNA for the CDR3 is TGTGCCAGCAGTTACCTTGGGGGGTCCACCGGGGAGCTGTTTTTT.